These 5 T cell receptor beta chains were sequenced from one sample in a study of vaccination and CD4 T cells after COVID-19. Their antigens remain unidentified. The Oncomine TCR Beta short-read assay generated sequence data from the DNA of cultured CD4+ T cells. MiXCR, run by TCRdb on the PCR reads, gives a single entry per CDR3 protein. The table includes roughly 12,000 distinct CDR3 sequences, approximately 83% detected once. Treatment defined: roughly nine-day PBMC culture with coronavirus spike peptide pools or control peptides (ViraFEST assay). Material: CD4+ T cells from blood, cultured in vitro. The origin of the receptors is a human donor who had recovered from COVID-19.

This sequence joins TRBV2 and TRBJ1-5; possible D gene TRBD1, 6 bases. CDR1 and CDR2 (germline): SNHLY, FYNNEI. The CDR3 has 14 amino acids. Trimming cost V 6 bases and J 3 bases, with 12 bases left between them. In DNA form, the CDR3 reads TGTGCCAGCAGCCTAGGGGGATTCAATCAGCCCCAGCATTTT. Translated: CASSLGGFNQPQHF.

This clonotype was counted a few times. Here the CDR3 reads CASSERVWVDTQYF. Here the CDR3 DNA reads TGCGCCAGCAGTGAAAGGGTCTGGGTGGATACGCAGTATTTT. The chain is built from TRBV10-1 and TRBJ2-3; D remains unclear. Germline V gives CDR1 WNHNN, CDR2 SYGVQD (reference sequence). Trimming took off 3 bases at V and 6 bases at J, with 13 bases between the two ends. The CDR3 consists of 14 residues.

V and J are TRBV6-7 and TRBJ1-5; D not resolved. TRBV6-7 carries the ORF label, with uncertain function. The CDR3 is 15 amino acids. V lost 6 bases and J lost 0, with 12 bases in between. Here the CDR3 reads CASSRENSSNQPQHF. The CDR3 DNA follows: TGTGCCAGCAGCCGAGAAAACAGTAGCAATCAGCCCCAGCATTTT.

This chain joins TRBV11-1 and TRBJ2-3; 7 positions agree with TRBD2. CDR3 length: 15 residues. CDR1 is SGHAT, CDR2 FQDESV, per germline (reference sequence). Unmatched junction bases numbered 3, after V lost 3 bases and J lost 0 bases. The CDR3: CASSFSGRSTDTQYF. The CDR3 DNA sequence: TGTGCCAGCAGCTTTAGCGGGCGAAGCACAGATACGCAGTATTTT.

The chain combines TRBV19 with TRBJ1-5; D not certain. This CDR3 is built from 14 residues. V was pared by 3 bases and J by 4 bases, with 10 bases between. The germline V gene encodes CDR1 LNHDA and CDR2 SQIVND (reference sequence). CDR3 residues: CASSISSMNQPQHF. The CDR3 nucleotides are TGTGCCAGTAGTATTAGTTCTATGAATCAGCCCCAGCATTTT. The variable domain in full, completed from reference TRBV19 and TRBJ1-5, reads DGGITQSPKYLFRKEGQNVTLSCEQNLNHDAMYWYRQDPGQGLRLIYYSQIVNDFQKGDIAEGYSVSREKKESFPLTVTSAQKNPTAFYLCASSISSMNQPQHFGDGTRLSIL.